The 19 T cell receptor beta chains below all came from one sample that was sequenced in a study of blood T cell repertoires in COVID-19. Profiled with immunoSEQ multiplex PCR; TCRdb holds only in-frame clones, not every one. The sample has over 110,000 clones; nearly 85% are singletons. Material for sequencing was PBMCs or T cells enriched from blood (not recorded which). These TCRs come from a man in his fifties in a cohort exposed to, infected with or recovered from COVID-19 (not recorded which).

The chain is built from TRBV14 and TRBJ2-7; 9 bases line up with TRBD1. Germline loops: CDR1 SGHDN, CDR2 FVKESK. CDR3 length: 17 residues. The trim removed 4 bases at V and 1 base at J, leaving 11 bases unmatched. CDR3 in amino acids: CASSRASGTGYSYEQYF. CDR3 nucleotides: TGTGCCAGCAGCCGAGCTTCCGGGACAGGGTATTCCTACGAGCAGTACTTC.

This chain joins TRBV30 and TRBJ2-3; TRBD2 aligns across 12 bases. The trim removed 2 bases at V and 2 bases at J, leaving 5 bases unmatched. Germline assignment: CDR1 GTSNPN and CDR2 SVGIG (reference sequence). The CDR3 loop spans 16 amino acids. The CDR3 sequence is CAWSKLAGGPTDTQYF. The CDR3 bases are TGTGCCTGGAGTAAACTAGCGGGAGGCCCCACAGATACGCAGTATTTT.

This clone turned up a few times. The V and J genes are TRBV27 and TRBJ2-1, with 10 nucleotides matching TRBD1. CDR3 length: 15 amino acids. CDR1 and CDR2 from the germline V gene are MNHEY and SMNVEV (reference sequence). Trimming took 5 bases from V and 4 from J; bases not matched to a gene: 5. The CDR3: CASSPGQGVYNEQFF. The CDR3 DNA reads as TGTGCCAGCAGTCCCGGACAGGGGGTGTACAATGAGCAGTTCTTC.

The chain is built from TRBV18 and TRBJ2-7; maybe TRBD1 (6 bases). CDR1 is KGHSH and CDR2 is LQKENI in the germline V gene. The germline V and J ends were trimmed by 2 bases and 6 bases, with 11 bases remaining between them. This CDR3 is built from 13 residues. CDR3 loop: CASSPSLQGEQYF. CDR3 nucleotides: TGTGCCAGCTCACCAAGCCTACAGGGCGAGCAGTACTTC.

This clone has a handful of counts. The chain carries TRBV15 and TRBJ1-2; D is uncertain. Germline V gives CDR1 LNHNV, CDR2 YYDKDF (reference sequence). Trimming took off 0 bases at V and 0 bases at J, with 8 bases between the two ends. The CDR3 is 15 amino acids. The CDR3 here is CATSREVAANYGYTF. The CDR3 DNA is TGTGCCACCAGCAGAGAGGTGGCAGCTAACTATGGCTACACCTTC.

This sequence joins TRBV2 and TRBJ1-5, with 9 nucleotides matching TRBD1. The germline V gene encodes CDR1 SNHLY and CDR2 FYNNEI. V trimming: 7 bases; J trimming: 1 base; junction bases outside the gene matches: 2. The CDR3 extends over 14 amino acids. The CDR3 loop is CASTGQGSNQPQHF. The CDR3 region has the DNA TGTGCCAGCACCGGACAGGGGAGCAATCAGCCCCAGCATTTT.

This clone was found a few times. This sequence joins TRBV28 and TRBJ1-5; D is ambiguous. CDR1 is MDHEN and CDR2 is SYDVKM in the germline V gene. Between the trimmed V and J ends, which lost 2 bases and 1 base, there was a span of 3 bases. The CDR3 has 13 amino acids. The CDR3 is CASSLQSNQPQHF. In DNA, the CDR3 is TGTGCCAGCAGTTTACAGAGCAATCAGCCCCAGCATTTT.

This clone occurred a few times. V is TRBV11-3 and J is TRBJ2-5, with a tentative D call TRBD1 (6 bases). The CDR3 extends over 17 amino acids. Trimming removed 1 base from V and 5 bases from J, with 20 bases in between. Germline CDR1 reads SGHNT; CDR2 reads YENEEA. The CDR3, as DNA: TGTGCCAGCAGCTTAGGAGAAGGGGGTCTCAGGGAGGAGACCCAGTACTTC. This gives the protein CASSLGEGGLREETQYF.

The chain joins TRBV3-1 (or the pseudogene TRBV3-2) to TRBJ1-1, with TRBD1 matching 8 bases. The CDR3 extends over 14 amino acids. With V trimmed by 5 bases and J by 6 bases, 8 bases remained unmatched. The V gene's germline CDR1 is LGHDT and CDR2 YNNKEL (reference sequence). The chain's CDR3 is CASSSTGQAAEAFF. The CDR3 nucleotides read TGTGCCAGCAGCTCGACGGGACAGGCAGCTGAAGCTTTCTTT.

The CDR3 protein is CSVEEGAGNEQFF. The CDR3 DNA reads as TGCAGCGTTGAAGAGGGGGCGGGCAATGAGCAGTTCTTC. This chain links TRBV29-1 with TRBJ2-1; tentative D call: TRBD1 (6 bases). The V end was cut by 0 bases, the J end by 6 bases, with 9 bases between. The CDR3 has 13 amino acids. The germline V gene has CDR1 SQVTM and CDR2 ANQGSEA.

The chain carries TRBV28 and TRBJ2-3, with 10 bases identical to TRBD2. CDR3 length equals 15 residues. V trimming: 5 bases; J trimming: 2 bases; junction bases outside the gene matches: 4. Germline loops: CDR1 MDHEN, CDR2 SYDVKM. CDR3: CASSLGTSDTDTQYF. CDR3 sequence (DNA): TGTGCCAGCAGTCTCGGGACTAGCGACACAGATACGCAGTATTTT.

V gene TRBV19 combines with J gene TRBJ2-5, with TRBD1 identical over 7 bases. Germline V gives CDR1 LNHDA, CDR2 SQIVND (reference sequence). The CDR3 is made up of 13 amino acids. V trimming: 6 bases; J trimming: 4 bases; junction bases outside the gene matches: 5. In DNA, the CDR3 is TGTGCCAGTAGCAACAACAGGGGAGAGACCCAGTACTTC. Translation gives CASSNNRGETQYF.

The CDR3 DNA reads TGTGCCAGCAGCTTAGGAGGGACTAGCGGGGGCGGAGAGACCCAGTACTTC. Its translation: CASSLGGTSGGGETQYF. V usage is TRBV11-3 and J usage is TRBJ2-5; 14 positions match TRBD2. V gave up 1 base and J gave up 4 bases; unmatched junction bases: 5. This CDR3 is 17 amino acids long. The germline gives CDR1 SGHNT, CDR2 YENEEA.

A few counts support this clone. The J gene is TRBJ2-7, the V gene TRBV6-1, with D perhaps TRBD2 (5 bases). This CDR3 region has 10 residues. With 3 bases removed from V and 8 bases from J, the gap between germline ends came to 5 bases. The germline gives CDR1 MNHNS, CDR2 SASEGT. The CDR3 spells CASSDGKQYF. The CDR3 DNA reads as TGTGCCAGCAGTGACGGGAAGCAGTACTTC.

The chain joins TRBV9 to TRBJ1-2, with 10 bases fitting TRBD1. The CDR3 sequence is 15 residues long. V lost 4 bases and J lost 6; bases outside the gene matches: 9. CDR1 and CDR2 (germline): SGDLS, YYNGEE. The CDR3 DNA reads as TGTGCCAGCAGCTCTGCGGGACAGGGGAACCATGGCTACACCTTC. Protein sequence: CASSSAGQGNHGYTF.

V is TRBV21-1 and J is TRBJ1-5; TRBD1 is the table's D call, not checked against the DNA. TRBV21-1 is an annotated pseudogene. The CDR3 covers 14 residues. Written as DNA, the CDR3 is TGTGCCAGCATCGTACAGGGGGCGCGTCAGCCCCAGCATTTT. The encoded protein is CASIVQGARQPQHF.

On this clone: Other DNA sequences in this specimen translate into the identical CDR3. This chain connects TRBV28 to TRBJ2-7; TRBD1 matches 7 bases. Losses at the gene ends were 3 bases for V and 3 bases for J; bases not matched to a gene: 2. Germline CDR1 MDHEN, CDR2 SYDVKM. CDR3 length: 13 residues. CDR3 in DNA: TGTGCCAGCAGTTTGGCAGGGGGCTACGAGCAGTACTTC. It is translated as CASSLAGGYEQYF.

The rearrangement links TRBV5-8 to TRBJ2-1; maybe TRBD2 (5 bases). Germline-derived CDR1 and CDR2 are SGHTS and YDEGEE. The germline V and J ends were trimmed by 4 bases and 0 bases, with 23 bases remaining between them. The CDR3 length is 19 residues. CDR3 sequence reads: CASSRRGPRRNSSYNEQFF. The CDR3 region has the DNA TGTGCCAGCAGCCGTCGAGGGCCCCGGCGTAATAGCTCCTACAATGAGCAGTTCTTC.

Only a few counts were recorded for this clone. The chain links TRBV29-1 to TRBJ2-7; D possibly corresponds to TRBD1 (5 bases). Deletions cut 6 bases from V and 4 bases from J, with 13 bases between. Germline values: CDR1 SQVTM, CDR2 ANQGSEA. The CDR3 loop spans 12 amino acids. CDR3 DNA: TGCAGCGTGATAGGGGCGCCGTACGAGCAGTACTTC. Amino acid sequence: CSVIGAPYEQYF.